Included here is one T cell receptor (beta chain) sequence, with context. What it binds is unknown. This CDR3 is also generated by other DNA sequences in the sample. This record belongs to a study of T cell responses to AZD1222 COVID-19 vaccine. Overall study context: Combined were second doses at about 4 or about 12 weeks. General study results and limits: Spike as a whole was targeted by vaccine-associated CD4 TCRs, dominant at 160-218 and 743-854. Just a handful of AZD1222 recipients were seropositive at baseline.

Clones were sequenced by immunoSEQ multiplex PCR, and TCRdb holds only the in-frame ones, with some missing. The table records roughly 140,000 clones, just over 90% of them present only once. The CDR3 runs 14 residues. Losses at the gene ends were 4 bases for V and 4 bases for J; bases not matched to a gene: 4. CDR1 and CDR2 from the germline V gene are SGHRS and YFSETQ. This TCR was sampled from an adult in good health. The chain recombines TRBV5-1 with TRBJ1-4; TRBD1 agrees at 7 bases. The material sequenced was peripheral blood, taken on day 0 of AZD1222 vaccination. CDR3 nucleotide sequence: TGCGCCAGCAGCAGGGGACAGCTTAATGAAAAACTGTTTTTT. It is translated as CASSRGQLNEKLFF.